The 22 T cell receptor beta chains in this list originate from one sample, sequenced in a study of shared clonotypes between healthy human individuals. Here immunoSEQ multiplex PCR was the method, and the copy in TCRdb shows in-frame clones only, minus some. Of 2 million to 2.5 million clones detected, over 85% appear once; the ten largest clones hold 0.35% to 0.45%. The material sequenced was naive CD4+ T cells from PBMCs. Subset given: CD45RA+ positively selected. The receptors shown here come from a man in his late teens or twenties in good health. Some clones in this sample may be carry-over from other donors' samples.

The chain combines TRBV29-1 with TRBJ2-1, with 9 bases fitting TRBD2. The CDR3 consists of 20 residues. The J segment lost 0 bases and the V segment lost 6 bases, leaving 21 bases of the junction unmatched. CDR1 is SQVTM and CDR2 is ANQGSEA in the germline V gene. DNA for the CDR3: TGCAGCGTCGTGAATCCCTTCGGGGCGGGAGGGGGGAGCTCCTACAATGAGCAGTTCTTC. It specifies CSVVNPFGAGGGSSYNEQFF.

J is TRBJ1-1 and V is TRBV27; the D is unclear. Germline loops: CDR1 MNHEY, CDR2 SMNVEV (reference sequence). The CDR3 is made up of 13 amino acids. V was trimmed by 2 bases and J by 4 bases, leaving 8 bases between them. The CDR3 DNA follows: TGTGCCAGCAGTTTAGGGCTGGCCACTGAAGCTTTCTTT. Translation: CASSLGLATEAFF.

This rearrangement joins TRBV5-4 to TRBJ1-2, with D perhaps TRBD1 (5 bases). This CDR3 has 16 residues. Germline CDR1 reads SGHNT; CDR2 reads YYREEE (reference sequence). Trimming left V 4 bases short and J 2 bases short, with 18 bases between. The CDR3 is CASSEGPNNRNYGYTF. CDR3 sequence (DNA): TGTGCCAGCAGCGAGGGGCCTAATAACCGGAACTATGGCTACACCTTC.

The genes are TRBV15 and TRBJ2-1; a possible D gene is TRBD2 (6 bases). The V gene lost 1 base and the J gene lost 0 bases, with 13 bases spanning the gap. Germline CDR1 reads LNHNV; CDR2 reads YYDKDF (reference sequence). This CDR3 contains 17 residues. DNA of the CDR3: TGTGCCACCAGCAGAGCTATCGGGACTGCCTCCTACAATGAGCAGTTCTTC. Translation gives CATSRAIGTASYNEQFF.

V gene TRBV10-3 combines with J gene TRBJ2-2; 13 nucleotides agree with TRBD2. CDR3 length equals 15 residues. CDR1 and CDR2 (germline): ENHRY, SYGVKD. Trimming cost V 7 bases and J 4 bases; bases outside gene matches: 3. CDR3 coding DNA: TGTGCCATCATGGGACTAGCGGGACGCACCGGGGAGCTGTTTTTT. Its translation is CAIMGLAGRTGELFF.

The J gene is TRBJ2-2, the V gene TRBV9, with unresolved D. The CDR3 length is 14 residues. V was trimmed by 0 bases and J by 6 bases, leaving 9 bases between them. Germline loops: CDR1 SGDLS, CDR2 YYNGEE. CDR3 DNA sequence: TGTGCCAGCAGCGTAGCTTTGGCCCCCGGGGAGCTGTTTTTT. This gives the protein CASSVALAPGELFF.

The chain uses TRBV28 and TRBJ1-2; 7 bases align to TRBD1. The CDR3 runs to 14 residues. V shed 9 bases, J shed 8 bases, and the junction held 15 bases outside the gene matches. CDR1 and CDR2 (germline): MDHEN, SYDVKM. The CDR3 region is CASRRAGGWRGYTF. The CDR3 coding sequence is TGTGCCAGTCGGCGTGCAGGGGGTTGGCGCGGCTACACCTTC.

V is TRBV5-5 and J is TRBJ2-7, with 8 bases fitting TRBD1. V shed 4 bases and J 0 bases; nucleotides not matched to a gene: 12. Germline V CDR1 and CDR2: SGHKS, YYEKEE (reference sequence). The CDR3 is 17 residues long. The CDR3 DNA is TGTGCCAGCAGCCGGACAGGGTCCCCAACAAGCTCCTACGAGCAGTACTTC. This encodes CASSRTGSPTSSYEQYF.

The chain employs TRBV27 and TRBJ2-5, with a tentative D call TRBD1 (6 bases). CDR1 and CDR2 (germline): MNHEY, SMNVEV (reference sequence). Trimming took 3 bases from V and 5 from J, leaving 22 bases between them. The CDR3 has 17 residues. The CDR3 region is CASSLHNRALGFETQYF. The CDR3 DNA is TGTGCCAGCAGTTTGCACAACAGGGCCCTGGGGTTCGAGACCCAGTACTTC.

V usage is TRBV6-5 and J usage is TRBJ2-3; no clear D gene. Germline lookup yields CDR1 MNHEY and CDR2 SVGAGI. The V and J ends lost 6 bases and 1 base respectively, with 14 bases between them. The CDR3 is 15 residues long. The DNA of the CDR3 is TGTGCCAGCAGGCTAGACTGGAGTGGCACAGATACGCAGTATTTT. Encoded protein: CASRLDWSGTDTQYF.

This chain connects TRBV5-1 to TRBJ1-3; D is ambiguous. The germline V gene has CDR1 SGHRS and CDR2 YFSETQ. Trimming took off 0 bases at V and 0 bases at J, with 10 bases between the two ends. This CDR3 is 16 amino acids long. The CDR3 DNA reads TGCGCCAGCAGCTTGGTTCCAGGAGGCTCTGGAAACACCATATATTTT. Translation gives CASSLVPGGSGNTIYF. The complete variable domain, with remaining parts taken from reference TRBV5-1 and TRBJ1-3, reads KAGVTQTPRYLIKTRGQQVTLSCSPISGHRSVSWYQQTPGQGLQFLFEYFSETQRNKGNFPGRFSGRQFSNSRSEMNVSTLELGDSALYLCASSLVPGGSGNTIYFGEGSWLTVV.

J is TRBJ1-1 and V is TRBV5-1; no reliable D call. CDR1 and CDR2 (germline): SGHRS, YFSETQ. The ends were cut back, 0 bases at V and 4 bases at J, with 16 bases in the middle. The CDR3 is 16 amino acids. The CDR3 region has the DNA TGCGCCAGCAGCTTGGGCGCACGCGCCTGGGGCACTGAAGCTTTCTTT. Residues: CASSLGARAWGTEAFF.

This sequence joins TRBV5-4 and TRBJ2-3; a weak D match, TRBD2 (6 bases). The V gene's germline CDR1 is SGHNT and CDR2 YYREEE (reference sequence). V lost 7 bases, J lost 1 base, and 16 bases lay in between. The CDR3 is 15 residues long. The CDR3 coding sequence is TGTGCCAGCGGGGTACGGGAGTTGGGCACAGATACGCAGTATTTT. This translates into CASGVRELGTDTQYF.

The count of this clone is one. CDR3 sequence: CASEGSTQYF. CDR3 bases: TGTGCCAGCGAGGGGTCTACGCAGTATTTT. The chain couples TRBV7-9 to TRBJ2-3; D tentatively fits TRBD1 or TRBD2 (5 bases each). Deletions cut 8 bases from V and 8 bases from J, with 8 bases between. The CDR3 covers 10 residues. The germline V gene encodes CDR1 SEHNR and CDR2 FQNEAQ (reference sequence).

On this clone itself: The identical CDR3 is also encoded by other nucleotide sequences in the sample. This chain uses TRBV6-5 with TRBJ2-6, with D uncertain. The CDR3 length is 16 residues. Germline CDR1 MNHEY, CDR2 SVGAGI. Trimming took 0 bases from V and 1 from J, leaving 7 bases between them. CDR3 region: CASSYSRGSGANVLTF. The CDR3 nucleotides are TGTGCCAGCAGTTACTCCCGAGGATCTGGGGCCAACGTCCTGACTTTC.

The chain links TRBV29-1 to TRBJ1-2; D possibly corresponds to TRBD1 (5 bases). The CDR3 is 16 amino acids. Germline-derived CDR1 and CDR2 are SQVTM and ANQGSEA. Trimming removed 4 bases at V and 7 bases at J, with 25 bases between. The CDR3 nucleotides are TGCAGCGTTGTAGTTCGAGGGGTGGGCGGGGTCTCTGGCTACACCTTC. This sequence encodes CSVVVRGVGGVSGYTF.

The gene calls are TRBV5-6 and TRBJ2-4, with D maybe TRBD1 (6 bases). V was trimmed by 3 bases and J by 7 bases, leaving 11 bases between them. CDR1 is SGHDT, CDR2 YYEEEE, per germline. The CDR3 loop spans 13 amino acids. The DNA of the CDR3 is TGTGCCAGCAGCTCCAGGGGAAGGAACATTCAGTACTTC. As protein: CASSSRGRNIQYF.

For the CDR3, the DNA is TGTGCCAGTACCTGGGTGGATAGGCAACGATATAGCAATCAGCCCCAGCATTTT. This sequence encodes CASTWVDRQRYSNQPQHF. The rearrangement links TRBV19 to TRBJ1-5; D remains ambiguous. Germline V gene data show CDR1 as LNHDA and CDR2 as SQIVND (reference sequence). CDR3 size: 18 residues. V dropped 7 bases and J dropped 0 bases, with 22 bases sitting between them.

The chain joins TRBV28 to TRBJ2-3, with 7 bases fitting TRBD2. V shed 7 bases, J shed 1 base, and the junction held 5 bases outside the gene matches. Per the germline V gene, CDR1 is MDHEN and CDR2 is SYDVKM. This CDR3 has 14 amino acids. The CDR3 DNA reads as TGTGCCAGCACCCGGGAGGCGGGCACAGATACGCAGTATTTT. Protein sequence: CASTREAGTDTQYF.

The sample holds a few counts of this clone. This chain links TRBV4-1 with TRBJ1-1; D gene uncertain. Trimming stripped 2 bases from V and 1 base from J, with 5 bases between. The CDR3 is made up of 13 amino acids. CDR1 and CDR2 (germline): MGHRA, YSYEKL. Here the CDR3 DNA reads TGCGCCAGCAGCCAAAGGGAGAACACTGAAGCTTTCTTT. Its translation is CASSQRENTEAFF.

V usage is TRBV4-1 and J usage is TRBJ2-1; no clear D gene. CDR3 length equals 18 residues. CDR1 and CDR2 from the germline V gene are MGHRA and YSYEKL. The V gene lost 0 bases and the J gene lost 0 bases, with 15 bases spanning the gap. CDR3 sequence: CASSQDLSIVSSYNEQFF. The CDR3 DNA reads TGCGCCAGCAGCCAAGATCTGAGTATTGTTAGCTCCTACAATGAGCAGTTCTTC.

V and J are TRBV18 and TRBJ2-1; the D gene is possibly TRBD2 (5 bases). Trimming removed 6 bases from V and 9 bases from J, with 12 bases in between. Germline V gene data show CDR1 as KGHSH and CDR2 as LQKENI. The CDR3 is made up of 12 amino acids. This chain's CDR3 is CASSARRGEQFF. CDR3 bases: TGTGCCAGCTCGGCGCGACGGGGTGAGCAGTTCTTC.